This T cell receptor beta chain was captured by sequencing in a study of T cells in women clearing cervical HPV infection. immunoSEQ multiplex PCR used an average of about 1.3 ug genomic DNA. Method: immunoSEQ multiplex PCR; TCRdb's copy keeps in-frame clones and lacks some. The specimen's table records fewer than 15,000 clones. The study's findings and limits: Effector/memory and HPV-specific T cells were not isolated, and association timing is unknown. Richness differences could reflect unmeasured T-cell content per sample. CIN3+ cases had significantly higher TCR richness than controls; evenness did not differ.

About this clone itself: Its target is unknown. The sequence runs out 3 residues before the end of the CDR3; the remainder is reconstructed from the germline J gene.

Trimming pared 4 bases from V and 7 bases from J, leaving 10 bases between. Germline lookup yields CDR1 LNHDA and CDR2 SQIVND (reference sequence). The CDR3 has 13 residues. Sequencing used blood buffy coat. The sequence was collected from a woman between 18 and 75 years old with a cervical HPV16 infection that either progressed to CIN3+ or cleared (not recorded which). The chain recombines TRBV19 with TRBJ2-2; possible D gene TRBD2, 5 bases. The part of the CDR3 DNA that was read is TGTGCCAGTAGTACGGGGTTTGGCGGGGAG. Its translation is CASSTGFGGE. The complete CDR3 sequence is CASSTGFGGELFF.